This section outlines one T cell receptor (beta chain) sequence together with its context. Its cognate antigen is unknown. TCRdb's table, derived via immunoSEQ multiplex PCR, lists solely in-frame clones and lacks some. Of about 21,000 clones listed, about 98% were seen once; the top ten hold about 0.13%. This record comes from a study of T cells after posttransplantation cyclophosphamide. The CDR3 sequence is 16 residues long. CDR1 is GTSNPN, CDR2 SVGIG, per germline (reference sequence). V was shortened by 0 bases and J by 1 base, with 14 bases between the two germline ends. Findings and limits, study-wide: Donor CD8+ memory clones often dominated recipient blood repertoires at later times.

Sequenced material: naive CD8+ T cells sorted from PBMCs. This clonotype was obtained from a man in his forties in good health, CMV-negative, and a related stem cell transplant donor. The chain combines TRBV30 with TRBJ2-3, with D possibly matching TRBD2 (6 bases). This chain's CDR3 is CAWSVRAGWGTDTQYF. The CDR3 coding sequence is TGTGCCTGGAGTGTTCGAGCGGGTTGGGGCACAGATACGCAGTATTTT. Full variable domain (rest looked up from reference TRBV30 and TRBJ2-3): SQTIHQWPATLVQPVGSPLSLECTVEGTSNPNLYWYRQAAGRGLQLLFYSVGIGQISSEVPQNLSASRPQDRQFILSSKKLLLSDSGFYLCAWSVRAGWGTDTQYFGPGTRLTVL.